The source of this T cell receptor (beta chain) is a study of blood T cell repertoires in COVID-19. Assay: immunoSEQ multiplex PCR; the TCRdb copy retains only in-frame clones and omits some. The data show 200,000 to 250,000 clones, with more than 75% seen just once and about 3% held by the top ten. J gave up 8 bases and V 5 bases, and 14 bases lay outside the gene matches. CDR3 length: 16 amino acids. CDR1 and CDR2 (germline): MDHEN, SYDVKM. This chain connects TRBV28 to TRBJ1-4; 7 nucleotides agree with TRBD1. The receptor comes from a woman aged 25 to 39 who had recovered from COVID-19. The specimen sequenced was peripheral blood. DNA for the CDR3: TGTGCCAGCAGTCCTCCTCAGACAGGGCAGGACGAAAAACTGTTTTTT. It is translated as CASSPPQTGQDEKLFF.